This TCR beta chain is drawn from a study of PD-1 blockade in classical Hodgkin lymphoma. Every patient experienced relapse after autologous stem cell transplantation, and brentuximab vedotin exposure varied. The CDR3 consists of 16 residues. CDR1 and CDR2 (germline): MGHRA, YSYEKL. Unmatched junction bases numbered 13, after V lost 4 bases and J lost 8 bases. Sequencing used immunoSEQ multiplex PCR; TCRdb keeps in-frame clones, though not all of them. The sample records 30,000 to 40,000 clones, 82% being singletons. Whole-study results and caveats: Prior therapy or disease activity may underlie the repertoire differences, whose causes remain undefined. TCR diversity at baseline was reported to be reduced in newly diagnosed patients relative to healthy donors.

A remark on this clone: Its antigen is unknown.

The V call is TRBV4-1, the J call TRBJ2-1; 8 nucleotides match TRBD2. The clonotype comes from a human donor with classical Hodgkin lymphoma. The sequenced sample was peripheral blood mononuclear cells (PBMCs), obtained at baseline. The CDR3 sequence is CASSLAGTSLIHEQFF. CDR3 nucleotide sequence: TGCGCCAGCAGCCTCGCCGGGACTAGTTTAATCCATGAGCAGTTCTTC.